Listed below are T cell receptor beta chains from one sample, sequenced in a study of somatic mutations in cytotoxic T cells in rheumatoid arthritis. Sequencing was performed with immunoSEQ multiplex PCR; in TCRdb, only in-frame clones are kept and a portion is missing. This sample yields 15,000 to 20,000 clones, of which 74% are seen a single time; approximately 5.3% belongs to the top ten. The sample taken for sequencing was CD8+ T cells sorted from blood. The source of these receptors is a man aged 55-75 years in good health. The CDR3 runs from the conserved cysteine through the conserved F or W. D genes are given only for firm matches. A clone size is listed for some rows: how often the clone was seen (once, few, many), or a class if it is expanded.

abundance: -; v_gene: TRBV4-3; d_gene: -; j_gene: TRBJ1-3; CDR3nt: TGCGCCAGCAGCCAAGAGCGAGGCCTCTCTGGAAACACCATATATTTT; CDR3aa: CASSQERGLSGNTIYF
abundance: -; v_gene: TRBV7-9; d_gene: -; j_gene: TRBJ1-1; CDR3nt: TGTGCCAGCATAGTGGGGGCGGGTACTGAAGCTTTCTTT; CDR3aa: CASIVGAGTEAFF
abundance: few; v_gene: TRBV7-9; d_gene: -; j_gene: TRBJ1-6; CDR3nt: TGTGCCAGCAGCTATACCGGGACATATAATTCACCCCTCCACTTT; CDR3aa: CASSYTGTYNSPLHF
abundance: -; v_gene: TRBV13; d_gene: -; j_gene: TRBJ1-5; CDR3nt: TGTGCCAGCAGCTTAGGGAGGATCTCTCAGCCCCAGCATTTT; CDR3aa: CASSLGRISQPQHF
abundance: -; v_gene: TRBV23-1; d_gene: -; j_gene: TRBJ1-3; CDR3nt: TGCGCCAGCAGTGGAGCAGGGGTTAGCTCTGGAAACACCATATATTTT; CDR3aa: CASSGAGVSSGNTIYF
abundance: -; v_gene: TRBV27; d_gene: -; j_gene: TRBJ1-2; CDR3nt: TGTGCCAGCAGTTTATCGCCGGGGGGCTATGGCTACACCTTC; CDR3aa: CASSLSPGGYGYTF
abundance: -; v_gene: TRBV19; d_gene: -; j_gene: TRBJ2-2; CDR3nt: TGTGCCAGTAGCGTAGACAGGACGAACACCGGGGAGCTGTTTTTT; CDR3aa: CASSVDRTNTGELFF
abundance: -; v_gene: TRBV27; d_gene: TRBD1; j_gene: TRBJ1-5; CDR3nt: TGTGCCAGCAGTTTATCGGGCAGGGGGAATCAGCCCCAGCATTTT; CDR3aa: CASSLSGRGNQPQHF
abundance: -; v_gene: TRBV7-6; d_gene: -; j_gene: TRBJ2-3; CDR3nt: TGTGCCAGCAGCTCCCAAGGACTCACAGATACGCAGTATTTT; CDR3aa: CASSSQGLTDTQYF
abundance: -; v_gene: TRBV5-1; d_gene: TRBD1; j_gene: TRBJ2-1; CDR3nt: TGCGCCAGCAGCTTCGGACAGGGATTCTACAATGAGCAGTTCTTC; CDR3aa: CASSFGQGFYNEQFF
abundance: -; v_gene: TRBV7-3; d_gene: -; j_gene: TRBJ2-1; CDR3nt: TGTGCCAGCAGCTTATTTGAGGACTTTTACAATGAGCAGTTCTTC; CDR3aa: CASSLFEDFYNEQFF
abundance: -; v_gene: TRBV19; d_gene: TRBD2; j_gene: TRBJ2-7; CDR3nt: TGTGCCAGTAGTATGACACGGGGGGCCTACGAGCAGTACTTC; CDR3aa: CASSMTRGAYEQYF
abundance: -; v_gene: TRBV7-6; d_gene: TRBD2; j_gene: TRBJ2-5; CDR3nt: TGTGCCAGCAGCTCCGGACTAGCGGGGGGGCGAGGCCACGAGACCCAGTACTTC; CDR3aa: CASSSGLAGGRGHETQYF
abundance: few; v_gene: TRBV7-8; d_gene: -; j_gene: TRBJ2-1; CDR3nt: TGTGCCAGCAGCTTAGATGCGGCAGGGGGGAATGAGCAGTTCTTC; CDR3aa: CASSLDAAGGNEQFF
abundance: once; v_gene: TRBV7-9; d_gene: -; j_gene: TRBJ2-2; CDR3nt: TGTGCCAGCAGCTTATCAGGCGGGACGATCCGCGGGGAGCTGTTTTTT; CDR3aa: CASSLSGGTIRGELFF
abundance: few; v_gene: TRBV5-6; d_gene: -; j_gene: TRBJ1-6; CDR3nt: TGTGCCTCTGGGGGGTTCTCCTATAATTCACCCCTCCACTTT; CDR3aa: CASGGFSYNSPLHF
abundance: -; v_gene: TRBV7-6; d_gene: -; j_gene: TRBJ1-5; CDR3nt: TGTGCCAGCAGCTTAGAGCCGACGGGAAATCAGCCCCAGCATTTT; CDR3aa: CASSLEPTGNQPQHF